What follows describes a single T cell receptor (beta chain). The table lists this clonotype with many counts. Which antigen it targets is not known. Base quality data are lacking; no much larger clone is found one base away. The library was produced with RT-PCR. The sequencer listed for this sample is Illumina HiSeq 2500. The public reads were reprocessed in TCRdb via fastp at Q25 and MiXCR, keeping in-frame beta chains. Rows matching on CDR3 protein sequence are summarized as one entry with the most common DNA and genes. Here the sample has about 180,000 distinct CDR3 sequences; about 10% occur a single time. The leading ten clones occupy about 11% of the sample. This specimen belongs to a study of response to subunit inactivated influenza vaccine (dated by TCRdb to the late 2010s). In the study overall: The study used deep quantitative T cell receptor repertoire profiling to track responses to a trivalent subunit inactivated influenza vaccine.

What the study reported, not specific to this receptor: The authors suggested that each seasonal influenza vaccination may recruit only a limited number of new T cells.

From cysteine to phenylalanine, the CDR3 is 12 amino acids long. The retained sequence is limited to the CDR3, 36 bases, with the frame set at the first base. The germline V gene encodes CDR1 ENHRY and CDR2 SYGVKD. Here V drops 10 bases and J drops 3 bases, and the junction holds 4 bases not matched to any gene. The V and J genes are TRBV10-3 and TRBJ2-5, with 8 bases in between that match TRBD2. The sequenced sample was non-naive T cells sorted from PBMCs, obtained on the day of vaccination. In the paper's terms, the cell subset or site label means: memory T cell fraction. The sequence was obtained from a man aged 45 to 65 who received an inactivated influenza vaccine. Donor details come from another sample of the same person, matched by shared clones. In nucleotides, the sequence is TGTGCCACTGGGACTAGTGAAGAGACCCAGTACTTC. Its protein product is CATGTSEETQYF.